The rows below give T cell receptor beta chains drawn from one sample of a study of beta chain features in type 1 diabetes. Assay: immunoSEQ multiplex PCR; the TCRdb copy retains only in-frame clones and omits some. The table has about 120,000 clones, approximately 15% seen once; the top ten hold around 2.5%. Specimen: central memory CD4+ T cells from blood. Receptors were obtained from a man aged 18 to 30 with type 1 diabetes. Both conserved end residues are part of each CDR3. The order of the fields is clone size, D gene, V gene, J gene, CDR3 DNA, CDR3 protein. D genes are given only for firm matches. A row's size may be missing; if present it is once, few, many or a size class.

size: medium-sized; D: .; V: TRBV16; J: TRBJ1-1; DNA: TGTGCCAGCAGCCCCATTTGGGACATAGAGCGTGAAGCTTTCTTT; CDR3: CASSPIWDIEREAFF
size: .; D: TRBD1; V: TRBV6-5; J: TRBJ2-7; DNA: TGTGCCAGCAGTTACTCGGGACAGAAGTTCTACGAGCAGTACTTC; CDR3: CASSYSGQKFYEQYF
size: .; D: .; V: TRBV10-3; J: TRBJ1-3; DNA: TGTGCCATCAGTGAGTCGGTGTCGCCCCGCTCTGGAAACACCATATATTTT; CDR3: CAISESVSPRSGNTIYF
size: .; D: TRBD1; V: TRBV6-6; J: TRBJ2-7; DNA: TGTGCCAGCACCTCGACCTTTGGACAGGGAACCTACGAGCAGTACTTC; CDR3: CASTSTFGQGTYEQYF
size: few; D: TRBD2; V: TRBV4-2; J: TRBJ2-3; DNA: TGTGCCAGCAGCCCCCGGGCAAGCGGGGATAAAGCGCAGTATTTT; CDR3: CASSPRASGDKAQYF
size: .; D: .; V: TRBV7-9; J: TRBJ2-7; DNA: TGTGCCAGCAGCTATAACTACGAGCAGTACTTC; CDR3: CASSYNYEQYF
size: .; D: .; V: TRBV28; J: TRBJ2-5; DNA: TGTGCCAGCAGCATGGACCCAGAGACCCAGTACTTC; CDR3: CASSMDPETQYF
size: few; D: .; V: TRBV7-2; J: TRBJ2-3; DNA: TGTGCCAGCAGCTTAGCGGGGGGGGCTAGCACAGATACGCAGTATTTT; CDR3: CASSLAGGASTDTQYF
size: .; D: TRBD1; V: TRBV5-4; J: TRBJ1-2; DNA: TGTGCCAGCAGCTTACAGGGGGCGACATATGGCTACACCTTC; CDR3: CASSLQGATYGYTF
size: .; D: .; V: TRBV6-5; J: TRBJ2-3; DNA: TGTGCCAGCTGGGAGTTCACAGATACGCAGTATTTT; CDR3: CASWEFTDTQYF
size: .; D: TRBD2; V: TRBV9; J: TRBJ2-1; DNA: TGTGCCAGCAGCGTAGCCCTAGCGGGGGACTCCAATGAGCAGTTCTTC; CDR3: CASSVALAGDSNEQFF
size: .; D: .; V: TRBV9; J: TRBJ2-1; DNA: TGTGCCAGCAGCGCCCACCTTAGTGATGAGCAGTTCTTC; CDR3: CASSAHLSDEQFF
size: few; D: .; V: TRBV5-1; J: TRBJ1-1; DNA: TGCGCCAGCAGCCGCTTGGGGGGCCAACTAGGGAACACTGAAGCTTTCTTT; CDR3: CASSRLGGQLGNTEAFF
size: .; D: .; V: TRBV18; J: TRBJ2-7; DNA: TGTGCCAGCTCACCAAGCACCCGAGTTACCTACGAGCAGTACTTC; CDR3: CASSPSTRVTYEQYF
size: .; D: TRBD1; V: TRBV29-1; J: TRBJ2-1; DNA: TGCAGCGCACACTCGGACAGGGGGCACAATGAGCAGTTCTTC; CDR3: CSAHSDRGHNEQFF
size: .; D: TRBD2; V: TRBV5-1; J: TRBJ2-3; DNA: TGCGCCAGCAGCGAGGGACTAGCGGGAGGAACAGATACGCAGTATTTT; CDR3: CASSEGLAGGTDTQYF
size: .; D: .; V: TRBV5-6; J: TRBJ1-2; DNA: TGTGCCAGCAACCCCCCGCTAGGGGAAGTTACCTATGGCTACACCTTC; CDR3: CASNPPLGEVTYGYTF
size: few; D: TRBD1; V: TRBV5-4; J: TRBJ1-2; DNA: TGTGCCAGCAGCTCCCGGACAGGGGCTAACTATGGCTACACCTTC; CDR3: CASSSRTGANYGYTF
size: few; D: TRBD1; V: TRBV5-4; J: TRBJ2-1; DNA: TGTGCCAGCAGCTCCAAGGACAGGGGGCCTTACAATGAGCAGTTCTTC; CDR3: CASSSKDRGPYNEQFF
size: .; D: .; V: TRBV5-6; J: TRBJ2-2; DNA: TGTGCCAGCAGCTTGGCGATAAAGACAAGAAACACCGGGGAGCTGTTTTTT; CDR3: CASSLAIKTRNTGELFF
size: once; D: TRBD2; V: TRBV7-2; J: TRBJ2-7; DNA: TGTGCCAGCAGCTCCCAAGGACTAGCGGGGGGGCTTGAGCAGTACTTC; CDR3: CASSSQGLAGGLEQYF
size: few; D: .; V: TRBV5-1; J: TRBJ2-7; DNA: TGCGCCAGCAGCTTGAACACCGATTCCTACGAGCAGTACTTC; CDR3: CASSLNTDSYEQYF
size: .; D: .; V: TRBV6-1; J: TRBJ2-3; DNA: TGTGCCAGCAGTGAAGGCAGGGTGGATACGCAGTATTTT; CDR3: CASSEGRVDTQYF
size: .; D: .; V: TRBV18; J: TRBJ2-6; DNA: TGTGCCAGCTCAGGCCGGGCCTTATACAACGTCCTGACTTTC; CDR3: CASSGRALYNVLTF
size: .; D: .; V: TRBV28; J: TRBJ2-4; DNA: TGTGCCAGCAGCGGCAGGGTGGGGTTACTAGCCAAAAACATTCAGTACTTC; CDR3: CASSGRVGLLAKNIQYF
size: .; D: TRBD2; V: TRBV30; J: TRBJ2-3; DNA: TGTGCCTGGGACCGTAAACTAGCGGGGACCACAGATACGCAGTATTTT; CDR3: CAWDRKLAGTTDTQYF
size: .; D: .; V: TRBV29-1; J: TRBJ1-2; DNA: TGCAGCGTTGAAGATCCGGTGAGTAGGAGCTACACCTTC; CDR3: CSVEDPVSRSYTF
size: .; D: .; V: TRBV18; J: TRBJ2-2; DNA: TGTGCCAGCTCATCTACAGGAGGATCGAACACCGGGGAGCTGTTTTTT; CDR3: CASSSTGGSNTGELFF
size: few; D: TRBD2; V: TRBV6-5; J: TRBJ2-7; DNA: TGTGCCAGCAGTTTGAGCGGGATGGGGATAACCGAGCAGTACTTC; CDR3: CASSLSGMGITEQYF
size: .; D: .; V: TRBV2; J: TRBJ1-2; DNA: TGTGCCAGCAGTGAAGTAGCAGGGAGCTATGGCTACACCTTC; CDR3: CASSEVAGSYGYTF
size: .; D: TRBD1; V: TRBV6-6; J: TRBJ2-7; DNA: TGTGCCAGCACCAACCAAGGGACAGGGGCGGCCTACGAGCAGTACTTC; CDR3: CASTNQGTGAAYEQYF
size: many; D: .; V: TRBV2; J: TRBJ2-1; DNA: TGTGCCAGCAGGATCGGGCACTACAATGAGCAGTTCTTC; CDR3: CASRIGHYNEQFF
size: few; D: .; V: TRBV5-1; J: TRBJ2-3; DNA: TGCGCCAGCAGCTTCTTACAGGGCACAGATACGCAGTATTTT; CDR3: CASSFLQGTDTQYF
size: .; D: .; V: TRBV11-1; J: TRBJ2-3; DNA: TGTGCCAGCAGCCCACCCGGAACAGATACGCAGTATTTT; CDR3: CASSPPGTDTQYF
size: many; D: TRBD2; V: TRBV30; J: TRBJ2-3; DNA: TGTGCCTGGAGTGTAGCGGGATCAGATACGCAGTATTTT; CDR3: CAWSVAGSDTQYF
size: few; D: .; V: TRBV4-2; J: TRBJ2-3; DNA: TGTGCCAGCAGCCAAGATGGAGTAGCGGTAGATACGCAGTATTTT; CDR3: CASSQDGVAVDTQYF
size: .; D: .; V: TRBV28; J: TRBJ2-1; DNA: TGTGCCAGCAGTTTACCCTCCGACCCCCGGTTAGGCAATGAGCAGTTCTTC; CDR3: CASSLPSDPRLGNEQFF
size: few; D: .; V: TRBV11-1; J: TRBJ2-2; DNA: TGTGCCAGCAGCTTAGTCGGTGGCCAGGCGACCGGGGAGCTGTTTTTT; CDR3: CASSLVGGQATGELFF
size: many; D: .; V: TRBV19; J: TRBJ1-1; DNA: TGTGCCAGTAGTCGAGGTATGGGGTTAGGTATGAACACTGAAGCTTTCTTT; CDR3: CASSRGMGLGMNTEAFF
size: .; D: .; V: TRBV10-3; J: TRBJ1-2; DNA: TGTGCCATCAGTGGAAGACAGACCTCCGATGGCTACACCTTC; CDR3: CAISGRQTSDGYTF
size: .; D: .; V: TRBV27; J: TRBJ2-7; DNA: TGTGCCAGCAGTTTAGACAACAGCTACACCTCCTACGAGCAGTACTTC; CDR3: CASSLDNSYTSYEQYF
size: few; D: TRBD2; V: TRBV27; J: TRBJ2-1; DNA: TGTGCCACTACTACGGGACTAGCGAGCTATGAGCAGTTCTTC; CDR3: CATTTGLASYEQFF
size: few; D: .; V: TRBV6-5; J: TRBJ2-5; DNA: TGTGCCAGCACCCCGGCACGGGAGAGGGCCCAGTACTTC; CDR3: CASTPARERAQYF
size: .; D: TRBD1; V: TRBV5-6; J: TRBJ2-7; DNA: TGTGCCAGCAGCTCGGGACAGGGTTTGGGCGAGCAGTACTTC; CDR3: CASSSGQGLGEQYF
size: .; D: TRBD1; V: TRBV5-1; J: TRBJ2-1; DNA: TGCGCCAGCAGCCTGGGACAGGGGTACAATGAGCAGTTCTTC; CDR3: CASSLGQGYNEQFF
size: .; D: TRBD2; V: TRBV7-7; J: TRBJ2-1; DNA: TGTGCTAGCAGCTTACAGAGCGGGGATTACAATGAGCAGTTCTTC; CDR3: CASSLQSGDYNEQFF